The next 30 T cell receptor beta chains were all read from a single sample in a study of cytomegalovirus exposure and HLA in healthy donors. The PCR contained 60 Vbeta and 13 Jbeta primers. Some clones are missing from TCRdb's copy, which holds only in-frame ones; the method was immunoSEQ multiplex PCR. The repertoire holds around 130,000 clones, around 75% seen once, with about 3.4% in the top ten. What was sequenced was PBMCs. The source of these receptors is a young man in good health and CMV-seronegative.

The rearrangement uses TRBV27 and TRBJ2-3; TRBD2 is a possible D gene (5 bases). Per the germline V gene, CDR1 is MNHEY and CDR2 is SMNVEV (reference sequence). Trimming removed 6 bases from V and 0 bases from J, with 16 bases in between. There are 16 residues in the CDR3. CDR3 DNA: TGTGCCAGCAGCACTAGACCGCATGCTAGCACAGATACGCAGTATTTT. Protein sequence: CASSTRPHASTDTQYF.

This chain joins TRBV27 and TRBJ2-5, with TRBD1 identical over 8 bases. Germline CDR1 and CDR2: MNHEY and SMNVEV (reference sequence). J gave up 4 bases and V 1 base, and 11 bases lay outside the gene matches. CDR3 length: 17 amino acids. This CDR3 is CASSLWATGEKGETQYF. In nucleotides, the CDR3 is TGTGCCAGCAGTTTATGGGCGACAGGGGAGAAGGGAGAGACCCAGTACTTC.

This chain links TRBV29-1 with TRBJ2-7; D call uncertain. The CDR3 covers 12 residues. V shed 5 bases and J shed 2 bases, with 10 bases lying between them. Germline V lookup: CDR1 SQVTM, CDR2 ANQGSEA. In nucleotides, the CDR3 is TGCAGCGTTCTAGTCTCAACCTACGAGCAGTACTTC. Amino acids: CSVLVSTYEQYF.

V and J are TRBV7-2 and TRBJ2-5, with 8 bases that match TRBD1. Germline CDR1 reads SGHTA; CDR2 reads FQGNSA. Trimming removed 4 bases from V and 3 bases from J; junction bases left unmatched: 7. The length of the CDR3 is 15 residues. CDR3 amino acids: CASSSDRGPEETQYF. CDR3 coding DNA: TGTGCCAGCAGCTCCGACAGGGGCCCCGAAGAGACCCAGTACTTC.

This clone was counted a single time. The chain combines TRBV2 with TRBJ2-7, with a tentative D call TRBD1 (5 bases). The germline V gene has CDR1 SNHLY and CDR2 FYNNEI. V dropped 2 bases and J dropped 5 bases, with 19 bases sitting between them. This CDR3 is built from 16 residues. The CDR3 protein is CASSESGRAPEDEQYF. The DNA for the CDR3 is TGTGCCAGCAGTGAATCGGGCAGGGCCCCTGAGGACGAGCAGTACTTC. Full variable domain (remainder filled in from reference TRBV2 and TRBJ2-7): EPEVTQTPSHQVTQMGQEVILRCVPISNHLYFYWYRQILGQKVEFLVSFYNNEISEKSEIFDDQFSVERPDGSNFTLKIRSTKLEDSAMYFCASSESGRAPEDEQYFGPGTRLTVT.

This clone turned up a few times. The chain recombines TRBV18 with TRBJ1-1; weak D call: TRBD1 (5 bases). V lost 2 bases and J 3 bases, leaving 13 bases between the germline ends. CDR1 and CDR2 (germline): KGHSH, LQKENI. The CDR3 covers 15 residues. CDR3 bases: TGTGCCAGCTCACCAGGGGCAGGAGAGTACACTGAAGCTTTCTTT. It codes for CASSPGAGEYTEAFF.

This rearrangement joins TRBV5-1 to TRBJ2-7, with 10 bases aligning to TRBD2. J was trimmed by 4 bases and V by 7 bases; bases with no gene match: 8. Germline-derived CDR1 and CDR2 are SGHRS and YFSETQ. The CDR3 contains 14 residues. CDR3 residues: CASGLAGEVYEQYF. The CDR3 DNA sequence: TGCGCCAGCGGGCTAGCGGGAGAGGTGTACGAGCAGTACTTC. Full variable domain (remainder filled in from reference TRBV5-1 and TRBJ2-7): KAGVTQTPRYLIKTRGQQVTLSCSPISGHRSVSWYQQTPGQGLQFLFEYFSETQRNKGNFPGRFSGRQFSNSRSEMNVSTLELGDSALYLCASGLAGEVYEQYFGPGTRLTVT.

This rearrangement joins TRBV2 to TRBJ2-7, with 10 bases matching TRBD1. V lost 3 bases and J lost 4; bases outside the gene matches: 3. Germline values: CDR1 SNHLY, CDR2 FYNNEI. The CDR3 loop spans 14 amino acids. The DNA of the CDR3 is TGTGCCAGCAGTGATGGGACAGGGGATTACGAGCAGTACTTC. As protein: CASSDGTGDYEQYF.

The gene calls are TRBV25-1 and TRBJ2-3; maybe TRBD2 (5 bases). This CDR3 has 14 residues. Germline V CDR1 and CDR2: MGHDK, SYGVNS. The ends were cut back, 2 bases at V and 1 base at J, with 7 bases in the middle. This chain's CDR3 is CASSEPRGTDTQYF. The CDR3 coding sequence is TGTGCCAGCAGTGAACCGCGGGGCACAGATACGCAGTATTTT.

In this sample, this clone turned up once. The chain has TRBV18 and TRBJ2-5, with D unclear. CDR3 length equals 13 residues. The V and J ends lost 1 base and 2 bases respectively, with 5 bases between them. CDR1 is KGHSH and CDR2 is LQKENI in the germline V gene. This chain's CDR3 is CASSPLLQETQYF. CDR3 in DNA: TGTGCCAGCTCACCACTATTACAAGAGACCCAGTACTTC. Drawing the rest from reference TRBV18 and TRBJ2-5, the complete variable domain is NAGVMQNPRHLVRRRGQEARLRCSPMKGHSHVYWYRQLPEEGLKFMVYLQKENIIDESGMPKERFSAEFPKEGPSILRIQQVVRGDSAAYFCASSPLLQETQYFGPGTRLLVL.

This clone occurred a few times. The gene calls are TRBV6-5 and TRBJ2-1, with 7 positions matching TRBD2. Germline V gives CDR1 MNHEY, CDR2 SVGAGI. The CDR3 runs to 14 residues. Trimming cost V 6 bases and J 2 bases; bases outside gene matches: 4. CDR3: CASRLTSAYNEQFF. CDR3 sequence (DNA): TGTGCCAGCAGACTTACTAGCGCCTACAATGAGCAGTTCTTC.

The chain is built from TRBV5-6 and TRBJ2-5; 7 bases are a match to TRBD1. CDR1 is SGHDT and CDR2 is YYEEEE in the germline V gene. The V segment lost 2 bases and the J segment 5 bases; nucleotides outside the gene matches: 15. CDR3 length: 17 amino acids. Here the CDR3 reads CASSLGPREGAAETQYF. CDR3 bases: TGTGCCAGCAGCTTAGGACCCCGAGAGGGGGCCGCCGAGACCCAGTACTTC. Supplemented by reference TRBV5-6 and TRBJ2-5, the full variable domain reads DAGVTQSPTHLIKTRGQQVTLRCSPKSGHDTVSWYQQALGQGPQFIFQYYEEEERQRGNFPDRFSGHQFPNYSSELNVNALLLGDSALYLCASSLGPREGAAETQYFGPGTRLLVL.

This chain links TRBV28 with TRBJ2-7, with 13 bases that match TRBD2. Germline V lookup: CDR1 MDHEN, CDR2 SYDVKM. With 1 base clipped from V and 5 bases from J, the junction kept 11 bases outside the gene matches. The CDR3 spans 18 residues. The CDR3 here is CASSLFQGLAGVDDEQYF. The DNA of the CDR3 is TGTGCCAGCAGTTTATTCCAAGGACTAGCGGGGGTAGACGACGAGCAGTACTTC.

The rearrangement uses TRBV9 and TRBJ2-3, with a possible D match to TRBD2 (6 bases). CDR1 is SGDLS, CDR2 YYNGEE, per germline. Trimming cost V 2 bases and J 4 bases, with 11 bases left between them. The CDR3 is made up of 14 amino acids. The CDR3: CASSVGGSPDTQYF. The CDR3 DNA reads as TGTGCCAGCAGCGTTGGGGGGTCCCCAGATACGCAGTATTTT.

CDR3 residues: CASSQAQGEPYEQYF. DNA of the CDR3: TGCGCCAGCAGCCAAGCCCAGGGGGAACCCTACGAGCAGTACTTC. The chain joins TRBV4-1 to TRBJ2-7; TRBD1 matches 7 bases. After removal of 1 base from V and 2 bases from J, the junction contained 5 bases not matched to a gene. Germline-derived CDR1 and CDR2 are MGHRA and YSYEKL. CDR3 length: 15 residues.

This chain connects TRBV19 to TRBJ2-7; 8 positions agree with TRBD1. The CDR3 consists of 14 residues. J gave up 3 bases and V 1 base, and 2 bases lay outside the gene matches. In germline, CDR1 is LNHDA, CDR2 SQIVND (reference sequence). The CDR3 DNA reads TGTGCCAGTAGTATAGGGGGACAGGTCTACGAGCAGTACTTC. It translates to CASSIGGQVYEQYF.

This chain connects TRBV27 to TRBJ1-5; tentatively, D is TRBD1 (6 bases). CDR3 length: 15 amino acids. V was clipped by 2 bases and J by 1 base, with 9 bases between them. The germline V gene encodes CDR1 MNHEY and CDR2 SMNVEV (reference sequence). CDR3 protein: CASSLNRESNQPQHF. The CDR3 nucleotides read TGTGCCAGCAGTTTAAACAGGGAAAGCAATCAGCCCCAGCATTTT.

The J gene is TRBJ2-3, the V gene TRBV10-3; D unclear. Trimming cost V 11 bases and J 5 bases, with 14 bases left between them. CDR1 and CDR2 from the germline V gene are ENHRY and SYGVKD. The CDR3 sequence is 12 residues long. CDR3 in DNA: TGTGCCTCATGGGCGTCGGAAGATACGCAGTATTTT. Its protein is CASWASEDTQYF.

The chain employs TRBV19 and TRBJ1-5, with 8 nucleotides matching TRBD1. Germline V lookup: CDR1 LNHDA, CDR2 SQIVND (reference sequence). The CDR3 loop spans 13 amino acids. Trimming took 6 bases from V and 5 from J; bases not matched to a gene: 3. DNA of the CDR3: TGTGCCAGTAGGGACAGGGTAGATCAGCCCCAGCATTTT. This gives the protein CASRDRVDQPQHF.

V is TRBV7-6 and J is TRBJ1-1; 7 bases fit TRBD1. V lost 4 bases and J lost 4; bases outside the gene matches: 9. The germline V gene has CDR1 SGHVS and CDR2 FNYEAQ. The CDR3 is 15 residues long. CDR3 sequence (DNA): TGTGCCAGCAGCTCAGGGGGGCCCCTGGGCACTGAAGCTTTCTTT. This codes for CASSSGGPLGTEAFF.

This clone has only one observation. V usage is TRBV5-1 and J usage is TRBJ2-1; a possible D gene is TRBD1 (5 bases). This CDR3 is built from 14 residues. The germline gives CDR1 SGHRS, CDR2 YFSETQ. The V end lost 5 bases, the J end lost 9 bases, and 18 bases lay between the germline ends. This chain's CDR3 is CASSASIGVSEQFF. CDR3 nucleotide sequence: TGCGCCAGCAGTGCCTCCATAGGGGTCAGTGAGCAGTTCTTC.

The chain recombines TRBV6-1 with TRBJ2-7; no reliable D call. Trimming left V 4 bases short and J 4 bases short, with 8 bases between. The germline CDR1 and CDR2 sequences are MNHNS and SASEGT. The CDR3 loop spans 12 amino acids. The CDR3 DNA is TGTGCCAGCAGTGCCTTGAGGTACGAGCAGTACTTC. This translates into CASSALRYEQYF.

The chain couples TRBV29-1 to TRBJ2-2, with D perhaps TRBD1 (5 bases). Between the trimmed V and J ends, which lost 4 bases and 5 bases, there was a span of 14 bases. The CDR3 contains 14 residues. Per the germline V gene, CDR1 is SQVTM and CDR2 is ANQGSEA. The CDR3 nucleotides read TGCAGCGTTGCGGACAATAAGGGAACCGGGGAGCTGTTTTTT. Translated: CSVADNKGTGELFF.

This sequence joins TRBV5-6 and TRBJ2-1, with D possibly being TRBD2 (6 bases). Germline V gives CDR1 SGHDT, CDR2 YYEEEE. The CDR3 totals 12 residues. V lost 0 bases and J lost 14, with 12 bases in between. The CDR3 coding sequence is TGTGCCAGCAGCTTGGACCGACTAGAGGAGTTCTTC. This codes for CASSLDRLEEFF.

This chain joins TRBV9 and TRBJ2-1, with D possibly being TRBD2 (5 bases). CDR3 length: 15 amino acids. Trimming left V 0 bases short and J 6 bases short, with 13 bases between. Germline CDR1 reads SGDLS; CDR2 reads YYNGEE. Here the CDR3 reads CASSVGPTEGNEQFF. CDR3 in DNA: TGTGCCAGCAGCGTAGGGCCCACAGAGGGCAATGAGCAGTTCTTC.

This clone was seen a handful of times. This sequence joins TRBV5-1 and TRBJ1-5, with TRBD1 as a possible D gene (6 bases). The V gene's germline CDR1 is SGHRS and CDR2 YFSETQ. The length of the CDR3 is 17 residues. Trimming stripped 4 bases from V and 0 bases from J, with 17 bases between. The CDR3 DNA is TGCGCCAGCAGCCCAGAGACAGGAGATGATAGCAATCAGCCCCAGCATTTT. It translates to CASSPETGDDSNQPQHF.

The chain recombines TRBV4-3 with TRBJ2-3, with D uncertain. The germline gives CDR1 LGHNA, CDR2 YSLEER. The CDR3 covers 13 residues. V was cut by 2 bases and J by 0 bases, with 3 bases left in between. CDR3 sequence: CASSQTSTDTQYF. CDR3 nucleotide sequence: TGCGCCAGCAGCCAAACAAGCACAGATACGCAGTATTTT.

This clone came up once. This chain connects TRBV6-1 to TRBJ1-2, with no clear D. CDR1 and CDR2 from the germline V gene are MNHNS and SASEGT. V dropped 2 bases and J dropped 8 bases, with 15 bases sitting between them. There are 14 residues in the CDR3. CDR3 residues: CASSEQPGSRGYTF. CDR3 nucleotides: TGTGCCAGCAGTGAACAGCCGGGAAGTAGGGGCTACACCTTC.

The rearrangement uses TRBV30 and TRBJ1-3, with D hard to call. The ends were cut back, 2 bases at V and 2 bases at J, with 7 bases in the middle. Germline-derived CDR1 and CDR2 are GTSNPN and SVGIG (reference sequence). This CDR3 contains 13 residues. CDR3 nucleotides: TGTGCCTGGAGTTATTCTGCTGGAAACACCATATATTTT. This encodes CAWSYSAGNTIYF.

J is TRBJ2-5 and V is TRBV28, with 7 bases identical to TRBD1. The germline gives CDR1 MDHEN, CDR2 SYDVKM. The CDR3 has 14 amino acids. After removal of 4 bases from V and 1 base from J, the junction contained 3 bases not matched to a gene. DNA of the CDR3: TGTGCCAGCAGTTCAGGGACAGTCCAAGAGACCCAGTACTTC. This encodes CASSSGTVQETQYF.